One T cell receptor (beta chain) is described in this entry. This specimen comes from a study of radiation and T cells in renal cell carcinoma. Study context: Nephrectomy followed 15 Gy stereotactic body radiation by 4 weeks.

CDR1 is SGHTA and CDR2 is FQGNSA in the germline V gene. V shed 2 bases and J 2 bases; nucleotides not matched to a gene: 2. This CDR3 spans 15 amino acids. Repertoires were generated with immunoSEQ multiplex PCR, while TCRdb's copy carries only in-frame clones and drops some. This sample has roughly 130,000 clones, with more than 75% found just once. Time point here: blood 2 weeks post-SBRT. Sample treatment: 15 Gy SBRT to primary tumor, nephrectomy 4 weeks later. The V call is TRBV7-2, the J call TRBJ1-2, with 10 bases lining up with TRBD1. Material: blood, obtained from a patient whose treatment included radiotherapy and nephrectomy. The TCR was taken from a woman in her seventies with renal cell carcinoma. CDR3 loop: CASSLPGQGNYGYTF. In DNA form, the CDR3 reads TGTGCCAGCAGCTTACCGGGACAGGGGAACTATGGCTACACCTTC. The whole variable domain, filled in from reference TRBV7-2 and TRBJ1-2, reads GAGVSQSPSNKVTEKGKDVELRCDPISGHTALYWYRQSLGQGLEFLIYFQGNSAPDKSGLPSDRFSAERTGGSVSTLTIQRTQQEDSAVYLCASSLPGQGNYGYTFGSGTRLTVV.